This record concerns one T cell receptor (beta chain) sequence. It has no known antigen specificity. It has no much larger one-base neighbor in the sample; base qualities were not kept. For the CD8 naive samples, CD45RO-negative cells were positively selected for CCR7, yielding a CD45RA+CCR7+ population from which TemRA cells were excluded. Healthy HIV-negative adults with no recently reported acute infections or vaccinations were included as donors. Every donor was a Caucasian adult living in Nashville, Tennessee, USA. Blood was obtained by leukapheresis, after which PBMCs were separated by Ficoll-Histopaque density gradient centrifugation and cryopreserved in liquid nitrogen vapor phase. Analytical flow cytometry was used to check the purity and quantity of every magnetically sorted T cell population. From each sorted fraction, genomic DNA was isolated and quantified by UV absorbance on a Nanodrop 2000c.

Using the deep immunoSEQ assay, TCR CDR3 regions were amplified from genomic DNA by multiplex PCR. Extracted genomic DNA from each cell subset was distributed evenly across all wells of several immunoSEQ 96-well plates, and each plate was treated as a replicate. For sorted subsets, approximately 210 ng genomic DNA, equal to tens of thousands of T cell genomes, was loaded into each replicate PCR. Purified libraries were measured with a Qubit 3.0 fluorometer, size-checked on a Bioanalyzer 2100, and measured again with the KAPA Library Quantification kit. Every immunoSEQ 96-well plate was sequenced on a separate single-read 150-cycle Illumina NextSeq 550 flow cell. As for the original processing: Because only junctional sequences without quality scores were contained in the immunoSEQ output, filtering matching that applied to full-length reads could not be performed. Sequences were annotated with PyIR, a Python wrapper for IgBLAST v1.9, using IMGT germline references to assign V/J genes and CDR3. Any read was removed if the V/J assignment was weak (E-value above 1e-6), the CDR3 was missing, or the read contained stop codons, out-of-frame junctions, or ambiguous translated residues. A V3J clonotype was defined by an identical inferred V gene, J gene, and CDR3 amino acid sequence. Percentage overlap between repertoires was calculated by dividing the number of shared unique clonotypes by the size of the smaller repertoire. RTK rarefaction, the Chao1 estimator, and Recon v2.1 estimates of unobserved clonotypes were used to assess repertoire richness. For all TCRbeta clonotypes obtained by the gDNA method from four donors, generation probabilities were computed with OLGA. In TCRdb, the immuneACCESS table is reduced to in-frame sequences with V and J assigned. These tables do not hold every clone; where another copy was compared, an unresolved V gene accounts for under half, and the others remain unexplained. V, J and clone size are taken as reported in that table, and D and trimming were inferred from the DNA itself. Across this sample there are more than 2 million clones, with just over 90% seen only once. The ten biggest clones cover approximately 1.7% of the sample.

These data come from a study of shared clonotypes between healthy human individuals (TCRdb year 2020). At the level of the whole study: Three men and a couple of women, aged 18 to 49 years, made up the cohort. Each donor's leukapheresis produced roughly between roughly 0.9 and 9 billion PBMCs. The study deeply sequenced blood TCR repertoires of about 5 healthy adults to estimate repertoire size and the extent of clonotype sharing between individuals. To increase sequencing depth and limit assay-specific biases, different laboratories used diverse techniques to prepare libraries and sequence TCR repertoires. For each donor, three plates each were used for CD4 naive and CD4 memory, two plates were used for CD8 naive, and one plate was used for CD8 memory. Overall results and qualifications from the work: Compared with non-shared clonotypes, clonotypes shared by all four sorted-subset donors had higher generation probabilities. Pairwise subsampling indicated that sequencing depth was expected to affect the degree of clonotype sharing among donors. Estimated clonotype richness was generally larger for naive than for memory subsets. The small number of donors limited the genetic and exposure-history diversity represented. Approximately 5% of naive CD4, more than 3% of naive CD8, roughly 2.4% of memory CD4, and over 0.35% of memory CD8 clonotypes were shared across several donors. Even with the large sequencing depth, rarefaction of the sorted-subset datasets indicated that sequencing was incomplete. Sampling was restricted to blood, and TCR repertoires in tissue are likely to differ from TCR repertoires in blood.

The CDR3 measures 15 amino acids from cysteine to phenylalanine. Only the CDR3 portion is preserved as DNA: 45 bases, with reading frame beginning at the first base. CDR1 and CDR2, looked up from the germline V gene, are MNHNS and SASEGT. V lost 2 bases and J lost 7 bases, and the count of bases not matched to a germline gene is 7. Sequencing used naive CD8+ T cells from PBMCs. The cell subset or site label for this specimen denotes: CD45RA+CCR7+. The V gene is TRBV6-1 and the J gene is TRBJ2-3, and 9 junction bases match TRBD2. This TCR was recovered from a man aged 18 to 29 in good health. Some clones in this sample may be carry-over from other donors' samples. At the DNA level, the sequence is TGTGCCAGCAGTGAACGTGGAGCGGGAGGTCATACGCAGTATTTT. It codes for CASSERGAGGHTQYF.